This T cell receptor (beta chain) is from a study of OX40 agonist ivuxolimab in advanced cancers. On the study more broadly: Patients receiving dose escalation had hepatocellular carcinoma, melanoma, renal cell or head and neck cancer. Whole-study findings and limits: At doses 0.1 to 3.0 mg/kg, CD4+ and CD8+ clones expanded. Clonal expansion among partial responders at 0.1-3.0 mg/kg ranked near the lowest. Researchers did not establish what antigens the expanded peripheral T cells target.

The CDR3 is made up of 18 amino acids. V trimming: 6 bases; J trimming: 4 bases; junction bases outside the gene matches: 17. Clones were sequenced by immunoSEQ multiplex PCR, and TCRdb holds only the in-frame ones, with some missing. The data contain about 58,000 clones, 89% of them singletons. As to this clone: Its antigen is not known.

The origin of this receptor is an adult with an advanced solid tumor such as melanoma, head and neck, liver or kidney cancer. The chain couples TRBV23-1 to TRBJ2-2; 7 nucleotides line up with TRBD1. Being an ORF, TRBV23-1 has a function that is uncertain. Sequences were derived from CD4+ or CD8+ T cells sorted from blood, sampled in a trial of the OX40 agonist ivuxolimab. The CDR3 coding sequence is TGCGCCAGCAGCCCCGCCACCCCACGGACAGGCTCCACCGGGGAGCTGTTTTTT. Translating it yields CASSPATPRTGSTGELFF.